A single sample is the source of the 10 T cell receptor beta chains below, sequenced in a study of control samples from healthy donors and cancer patients. Sequenced by immunoSEQ multiplex PCR; TCRdb stores in-frame clones only, minus some. The profile covers about 180,000 clones, with around 87% appearing a single time and approximately 1.5% taken by the ten largest. Sequenced input: blood. The receptors were gathered from a woman aged 45-60 years in good health.

This clone is a singleton in its sample. The chain has TRBV6-6 and TRBJ1-1; D gene uncertain. The CDR3 totals 11 residues. The germline V and J ends were trimmed by 6 bases and 0 bases, with 2 bases remaining between them. Germline values: CDR1 MNHNY, CDR2 SVGAGI (reference sequence). The CDR3 reads CASRVNTEAFF. CDR3 nucleotide sequence: TGTGCCAGCAGGGTGAACACTGAAGCTTTCTTT.

The J gene is TRBJ2-5, the V gene TRBV6-1; D is undetermined. From germline, CDR1 is MNHNS and CDR2 SASEGT. The CDR3 is made up of 13 amino acids. The V end lost 3 bases, the J end lost 4 bases, and 9 bases lay between the germline ends. The CDR3 spells CASSEPRRETQYF. CDR3 coding DNA: TGTGCCAGCAGTGAGCCGCGTAGAGAGACCCAGTACTTC.

V is TRBV6-1 and J is TRBJ2-5; 9 bases line up with TRBD1. CDR1 and CDR2 from the germline V gene are MNHNS and SASEGT. The CDR3 is made up of 17 amino acids. V trimming: 4 bases; J trimming: 2 bases; junction bases outside the gene matches: 11. This CDR3 reads CASSAMPAGTGQETQYF. CDR3 nucleotides: TGTGCCAGCAGTGCAATGCCGGCCGGGACAGGGCAAGAGACCCAGTACTTC.

The rearrangement joins TRBV2 to TRBJ1-4; 8 bases map to TRBD1. The trim removed 8 bases at V and 3 bases at J, leaving 5 bases unmatched. CDR3 size: 14 residues. Per the germline V gene, CDR1 is SNHLY and CDR2 is FYNNEI. This CDR3 reads CASRRQGSNEKLFF. The CDR3 DNA is TGTGCCAGCCGACGACAGGGGTCTAATGAAAAACTGTTTTTT.

Comments on this clone: At one end the junction does not follow the germline gene, possibly because of a read error. The rearrangement joins TRBV11-3 to TRBJ2-2; no clear D gene. Germline V gene data show CDR1 as SGHNT and CDR2 as YENEEA. This CDR3 is built from 13 residues. The CDR3 bases are TGTGCCAGCAGCCTAGATGTGAGGGGGGAGCTGTTTTTT. Amino acids: CASSLDVRGELFF.

This chain joins TRBV7-2 and TRBJ2-1; D possibly uses TRBD1 or TRBD2 (6 bases each). The CDR3 runs to 19 residues. Germline values: CDR1 SGHTA, CDR2 FQGNSA. V was shortened by 4 bases and J by 0 bases, with 22 bases between the two germline ends. As DNA, the CDR3 is TGTGCCAGCAGCTCGCCCCCAGCCCGGGGGCAGGGCTCCTACAATGAGCAGTTCTTC. The encoded protein is CASSSPPARGQGSYNEQFF.

This clone appeared once. This chain uses TRBV5-5 with TRBJ1-2, with D tentatively TRBD1 (5 bases). V was cut by 4 bases and J by 5 bases, with 18 bases left in between. The CDR3 runs 15 residues. CDR1 and CDR2 from the germline V gene are SGHKS and YYEKEE (reference sequence). The CDR3 sequence: CASSTSGTGIYGYTF. The DNA for the CDR3 is TGTGCCAGCAGCACCTCGGGGACGGGGATTTATGGCTACACCTTC.

The chain recombines TRBV9 with TRBJ2-7; 7 nucleotides match TRBD1. Unmatched junction bases numbered 3, after V lost 0 bases and J lost 3 bases. CDR1 and CDR2 (germline): SGDLS, YYNGEE. This CDR3 is built from 14 residues. CDR3 DNA: TGTGCCAGCAGCGTAGGGGACAGAGTCTACGAGCAGTACTTC. It is translated as CASSVGDRVYEQYF.

The chain uses TRBV28 and TRBJ1-1; tentative D call: TRBD1 (6 bases). The V end was cut by 10 bases, the J end by 2 bases, with 17 bases between. The CDR3 is made up of 14 amino acids. CDR1 and CDR2 from the germline V gene are MDHEN and SYDVKM. The CDR3 loop is CAILTGTRNTEAFF. The CDR3 DNA follows: TGTGCCATCCTTACAGGGACGAGAAACACTGAAGCTTTCTTT.

The V and J genes are TRBV9 and TRBJ1-5; D might be TRBD1 (5 bases). The CDR3 is made up of 16 amino acids. Trimming stripped 3 bases from V and 2 bases from J, with 15 bases between. The V gene's germline CDR1 is SGDLS and CDR2 YYNGEE. Here the CDR3 reads CASSDGRGSGNQPQHF. CDR3 nucleotides: TGTGCCAGCAGCGATGGAAGGGGCTCAGGCAATCAGCCCCAGCATTTT.